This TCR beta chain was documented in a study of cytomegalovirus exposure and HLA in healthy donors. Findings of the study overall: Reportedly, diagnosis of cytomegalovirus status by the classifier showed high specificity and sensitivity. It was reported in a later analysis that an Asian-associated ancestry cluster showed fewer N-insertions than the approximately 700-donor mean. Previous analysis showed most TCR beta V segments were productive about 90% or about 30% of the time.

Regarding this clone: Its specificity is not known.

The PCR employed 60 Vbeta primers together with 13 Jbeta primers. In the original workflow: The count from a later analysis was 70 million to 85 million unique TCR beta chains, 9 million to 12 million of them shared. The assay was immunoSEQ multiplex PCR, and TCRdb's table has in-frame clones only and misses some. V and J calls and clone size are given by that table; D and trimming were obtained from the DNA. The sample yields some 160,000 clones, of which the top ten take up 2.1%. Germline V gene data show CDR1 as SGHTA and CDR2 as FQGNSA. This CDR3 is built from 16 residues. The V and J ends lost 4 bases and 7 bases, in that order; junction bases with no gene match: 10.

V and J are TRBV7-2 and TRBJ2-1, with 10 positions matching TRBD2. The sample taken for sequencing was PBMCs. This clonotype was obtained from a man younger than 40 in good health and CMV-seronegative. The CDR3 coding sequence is TGTGCCAGCAGCTACGGTAGGGGACTAGCGTATAATGAGCAGTTCTTC. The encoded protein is CASSYGRGLAYNEQFF.